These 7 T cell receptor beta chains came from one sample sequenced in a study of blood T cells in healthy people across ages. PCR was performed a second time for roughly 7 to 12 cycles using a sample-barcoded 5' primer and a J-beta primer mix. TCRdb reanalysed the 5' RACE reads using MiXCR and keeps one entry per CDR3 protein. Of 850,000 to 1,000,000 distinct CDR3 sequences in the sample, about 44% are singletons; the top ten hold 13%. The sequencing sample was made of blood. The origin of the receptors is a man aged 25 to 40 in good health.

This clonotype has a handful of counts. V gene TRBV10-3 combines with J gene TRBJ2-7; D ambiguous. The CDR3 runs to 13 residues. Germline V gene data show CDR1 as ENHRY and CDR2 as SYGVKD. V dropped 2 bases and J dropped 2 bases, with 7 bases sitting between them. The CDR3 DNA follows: TGTGCCATCAGTGAGGAGGAGACCTACGAGCAGTACTTC. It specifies CAISEEETYEQYF.

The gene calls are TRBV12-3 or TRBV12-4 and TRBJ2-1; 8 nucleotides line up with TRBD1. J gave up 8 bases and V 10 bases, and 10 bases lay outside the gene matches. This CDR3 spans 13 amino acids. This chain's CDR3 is CAIAGTGIDEQFF. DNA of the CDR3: TGTGCCATCGCCGGGACAGGAATCGATGAGCAGTTCTTC.

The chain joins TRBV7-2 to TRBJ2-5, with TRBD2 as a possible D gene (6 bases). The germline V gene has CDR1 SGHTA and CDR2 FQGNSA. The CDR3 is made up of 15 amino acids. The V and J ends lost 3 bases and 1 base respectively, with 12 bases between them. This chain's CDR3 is CASSLGGAIQETQYF. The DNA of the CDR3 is TGTGCCAGCAGCTTGGGCGGGGCAATCCAAGAGACCCAGTACTTC.

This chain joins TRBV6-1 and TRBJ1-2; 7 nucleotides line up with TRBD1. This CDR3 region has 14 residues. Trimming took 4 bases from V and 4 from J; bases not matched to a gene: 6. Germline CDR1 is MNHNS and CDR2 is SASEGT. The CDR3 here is CASSAQGIGYGYTF. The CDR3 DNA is TGTGCCAGCAGTGCACAGGGGATTGGCTATGGCTACACCTTC.

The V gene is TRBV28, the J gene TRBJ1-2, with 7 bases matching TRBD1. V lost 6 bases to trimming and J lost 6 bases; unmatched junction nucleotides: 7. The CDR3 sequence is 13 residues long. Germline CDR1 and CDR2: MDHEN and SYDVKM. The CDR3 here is CASSQTGRNGYTF. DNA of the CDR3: TGTGCCAGCAGCCAGACAGGGCGGAATGGCTACACCTTC.

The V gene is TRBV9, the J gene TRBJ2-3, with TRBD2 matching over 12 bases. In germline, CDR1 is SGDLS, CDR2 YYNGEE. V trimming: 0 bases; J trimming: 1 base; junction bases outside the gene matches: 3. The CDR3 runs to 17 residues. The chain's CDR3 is CASSVAWTSGGTDTQYF. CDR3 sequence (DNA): TGTGCCAGCAGCGTAGCCTGGACTAGCGGGGGCACAGATACGCAGTATTTT. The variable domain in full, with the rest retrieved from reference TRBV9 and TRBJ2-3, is DSGVTQTPKHLITATGQRVTLRCSPRSGDLSVYWYQQSLDQGLQFLIQYYNGEERAKGNILERFSAQQFPDLHSELNLSSLELGDSALYFCASSVAWTSGGTDTQYFGPGTRLTVL.

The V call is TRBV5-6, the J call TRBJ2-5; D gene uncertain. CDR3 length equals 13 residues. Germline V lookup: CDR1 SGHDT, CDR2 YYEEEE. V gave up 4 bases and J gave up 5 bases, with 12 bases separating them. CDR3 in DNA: TGTGCCAGCAGCGTAGGGATTGGGGAGACCCAGTACTTC. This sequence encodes CASSVGIGETQYF. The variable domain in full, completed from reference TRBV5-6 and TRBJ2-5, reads DAGVTQSPTHLIKTRGQQVTLRCSPKSGHDTVSWYQQALGQGPQFIFQYYEEEERQRGNFPDRFSGHQFPNYSSELNVNALLLGDSALYLCASSVGIGETQYFGPGTRLLVL.